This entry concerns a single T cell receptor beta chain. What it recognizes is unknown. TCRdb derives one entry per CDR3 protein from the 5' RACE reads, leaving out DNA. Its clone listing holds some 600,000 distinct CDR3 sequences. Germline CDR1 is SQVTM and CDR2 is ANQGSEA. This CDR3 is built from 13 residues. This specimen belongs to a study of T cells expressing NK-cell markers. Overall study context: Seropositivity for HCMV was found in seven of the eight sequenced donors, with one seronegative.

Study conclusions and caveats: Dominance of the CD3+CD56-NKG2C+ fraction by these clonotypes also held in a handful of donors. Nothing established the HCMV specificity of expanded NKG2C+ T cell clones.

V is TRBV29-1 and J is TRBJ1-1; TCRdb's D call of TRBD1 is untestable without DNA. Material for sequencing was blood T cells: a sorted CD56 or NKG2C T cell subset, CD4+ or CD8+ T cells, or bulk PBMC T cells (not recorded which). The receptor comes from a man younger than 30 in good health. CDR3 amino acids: CSVYREPVDGAFF. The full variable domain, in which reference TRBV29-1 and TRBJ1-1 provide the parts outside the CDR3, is SAVISQKPSRDICQRGTSLTIQCQVDSQVTMMFWYRQQPGQSLTLIATANQGSEATYESGFVIDKFPISRPNLTFSTLTVSNMSPEDSSIYLCSVYREPVDGAFFGQGTRLTVV.